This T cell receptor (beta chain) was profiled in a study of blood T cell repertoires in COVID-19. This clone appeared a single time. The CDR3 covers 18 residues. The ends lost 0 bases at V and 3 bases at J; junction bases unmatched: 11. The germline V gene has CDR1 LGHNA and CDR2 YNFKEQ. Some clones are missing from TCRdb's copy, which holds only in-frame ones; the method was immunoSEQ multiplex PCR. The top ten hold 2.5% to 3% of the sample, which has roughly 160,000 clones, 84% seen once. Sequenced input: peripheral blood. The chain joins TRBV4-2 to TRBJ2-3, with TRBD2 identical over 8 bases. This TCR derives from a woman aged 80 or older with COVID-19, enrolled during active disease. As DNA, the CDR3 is TGTGCCAGCAGCCAAGAAAGAGGCAGCGGGGGACCGACAGATACGCAGTATTTT. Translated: CASSQERGSGGPTDTQYF.